The clone carrying this T cell receptor beta chain was detected many times. The antigen remains unidentified. The data derive from a study of T cells in Graves' hyperthyroidism and ophthalmopathy. Study observations and caveats: Blood shared most expanded thyroid clonotypes above 0.001.

Using RNA transcripts as the source, TCR beta CDR3 regions were amplified. First-round RT-PCR targeting the TCR CDR3 was performed with the HTBI primer set. TCRdb called the multiplex PCR reads again in MiXCR, with one record for every CDR3 protein. The repertoire includes roughly 420,000 distinct CDR3 sequences, roughly 15% of them detected once, and about 5% sits in the top ten. V lost 1 base and J lost 5; bases outside the gene matches: 7. The CDR3 has 16 residues. The germline V gene encodes CDR1 SGHAT and CDR2 FQNNGV. The clonotype comes from a woman under 30 with Graves' hyperthyroidism. The sample taken for sequencing was blood. The V call is TRBV11-2, the J call TRBJ2-1; 8 bases fit TRBD2. The CDR3 reads CASSLVAAGGHNEQFF. The CDR3 region has the DNA TGTGCCAGCAGCTTAGTTGCGGCGGGAGGCCACAATGAGCAGTTCTTC.